This T cell receptor beta chain came from a study of blood T cell repertoires in COVID-19. On the study more broadly: The United States, Italy and Spain provided the acute and convalescent COVID-19 samples. PBMCs, B-cell-depleted T cells, or T cells provided the cDNA or gDNA that made up the material.

Sequencing used immunoSEQ multiplex PCR; TCRdb keeps in-frame clones, though not all of them. The sample records about 55,000 clones, roughly 80% being singletons. This TCR derives from a human donor in a cohort sampled during active or convalescent COVID-19. The source material was peripheral blood.

The DNA for the CDR3 is TGTGCCAGTAGTATACAGGGGGCCTTCGGAGATACGCAGTATTTT. The encoded protein is CASSIQGAFGDTQYF. V and J are TRBV19 and TRBJ2-3; 8 nucleotides agree with TRBD1. J was trimmed by 5 bases and V by 2 bases; bases with no gene match: 6. The length of the CDR3 is 15 residues. Germline V lookup: CDR1 LNHDA, CDR2 SQIVND (reference sequence).